The present T cell receptor (beta chain) was sequenced within a study of blood T cell repertoires in COVID-19. Study context: Some COVID-19 samples were acute and others convalescent; all came from the United States, Italy and Spain.

Trimming removed 5 bases at V and 8 bases at J, with 18 bases between. The CDR3 length is 14 residues. Germline CDR1 and CDR2: MDHEN and SYDVKM. TCRdb's table, derived via immunoSEQ multiplex PCR, lists solely in-frame clones and lacks some. Of 55,000 to 80,000 clones listed, 70% to 85% were seen once; the top ten hold roughly 21%. Sequencing used peripheral blood. The J gene is TRBJ1-2, the V gene TRBV28; D gene unclear. The TCR sequence derives from a woman of 80 years or more with active or convalescent COVID-19. CDR3 nucleotide sequence: TGTGCCAGCAGTATACTTACAGCGGAGAAGGGCTACACCTTC. Translating gives CASSILTAEKGYTF.